This T cell receptor beta chain was obtained from a study of blood T cells in healthy people across ages. Findings and caveats of the study: Diversity was higher, and naive CD4+ cells more numerous, in long-lived donors than in aged donors. Age brought a roughly linear fall in TCR beta diversity measured per million T cells.

This clonotype was counted a few times. Its specificity is unknown. Together with a sample-barcoded 5' primer, a J-beta primer mix was included in a second PCR lasting about 7 to 11 cycles. One entry per CDR3 protein, called by TCRdb with MiXCR from the 5' RACE reads. The sample lists 750,000 to 850,000 distinct CDR3 sequences; roughly 25% were seen once. Germline-derived CDR1 and CDR2 are SGDLS and YYNGEE. The CDR3 length is 14 residues. V lost 3 bases to trimming and J lost 1 base, with 11 bases between them. A further study also used this sample, focusing on T cells of mothers and their children. From that report: It was related mother-child pairs that showed slightly higher overlap than unrelated pairs, without reaching significance. Persistent microchimeric T cell clones were sought, and none were detected.

The genes are TRBV9 and TRBJ2-7, with D unresolved. This TCR was sampled from a boy between 10 and 17 years old in good health. The specimen sequenced was blood. The CDR3 region is CASSGTQQSYEQYF. DNA for the CDR3: TGTGCCAGCAGCGGAACCCAACAGTCCTACGAGCAGTACTTC.